A single TCR beta chain is shown here with its context. Primers for the PCR totalled 60 Vbeta and 13 Jbeta. Measured with immunoSEQ multiplex PCR; TCRdb has only the in-frame clones, and not every one. The repertoire has more than 90,000 clones, about 66% of them found once; the top ten carry 5.5% to 6.5%. The sample is drawn from a study of cytomegalovirus exposure and HLA in healthy donors. Study summary: As released early, the data held 85 million to 95 million unique TCRs from HLA-typed donors.

The TCR comes from a boy between 5 and 17 years old in good health and CMV-seropositive. Sequenced: PBMCs.

The CDR3 DNA sequence: TGTGCCTGGTCTCATGGTTTAGCGGGGGGGCCGTCTTTGACAGATACGCAGTATTTT. It specifies CAWSHGLAGGPSLTDTQYF. The chain carries TRBV30 and TRBJ2-3, with TRBD2 matching 11 bases. Germline V gene data show CDR1 as GTSNPN and CDR2 as SVGIG (reference sequence). The length of the CDR3 is 19 residues. The J segment lost 3 bases and the V segment lost 5 bases, leaving 19 bases of the junction unmatched.